The 19 T cell receptor beta chains below all came from one sample that was sequenced in a study of blood T cell repertoires in COVID-19. Clones were read by immunoSEQ multiplex PCR, and TCRdb kept only the in-frame ones, dropping some. The sample has about 150,000 clones; about nine tenths are singletons. Sample: peripheral blood. The receptors stem from a woman aged 45 to 65 with acute or convalescent COVID-19.

Concerning this clone: At one of its ends the junction is not consistent with the germline gene, which may arise from a read error. The same CDR3 can be traced to other DNA sequences in this sample. V is TRBV5-1 and J is TRBJ2-7; D gene unclear. Germline lookup yields CDR1 SGHRS and CDR2 YFSETQ. There are 12 residues in the CDR3. CDR3 sequence reads: CASSPQSYEQYF. The CDR3 nucleotides read TGCGCCAGCAGCCCCCAATCCTATGAGCAGTACTTC. The whole variable domain, remainder taken from reference TRBV5-1 and TRBJ2-7, is KAGVTQTPRYLIKTRGQQVTLSCSPISGHRSVSWYQQTPGQGLQFLFEYFSETQRNKGNFPGRFSGRQFSNSRSEMNVSTLELGDSALYLCASSPQSYEQYFGPGTRLTVT.

This chain connects TRBV5-4 to TRBJ2-2; no clear D. From germline, CDR1 is SGHNT and CDR2 YYREEE (reference sequence). Trimming stripped 4 bases from V and 7 bases from J, with 23 bases between. The length of the CDR3 is 17 residues. The CDR3 loop is CASSLSSRLLNGGELFF. For the CDR3, the DNA is TGTGCCAGCAGCCTGTCCTCAAGACTCCTTAATGGCGGGGAGCTGTTTTTT.

The chain has TRBV5-4 and TRBJ2-7; a possible D gene is TRBD2 (6 bases). Germline V CDR1 and CDR2: SGHNT, YYREEE (reference sequence). The CDR3 runs 14 residues. The V gene lost 2 bases and the J gene lost 1 base, with 10 bases spanning the gap. The CDR3 sequence is CASSFRGRSYEQYF. The CDR3 bases are TGTGCCAGCAGCTTCCGAGGGAGGTCCTACGAGCAGTACTTC.

This clone was observed a handful of times. CDR3 protein: CASLSQGSNQPQHF. The CDR3 coding sequence is TGTGCCAGCCTTTCACAGGGCAGCAATCAGCCCCAGCATTTT. The rearrangement joins TRBV6-5 to TRBJ1-5, with a tentative D call TRBD1 (6 bases). The CDR3 has 14 residues. Between the trimmed V and J ends, which lost 8 bases and 1 base, there was a span of 12 bases. CDR1 and CDR2 from the germline V gene are MNHEY and SVGAGI.

The chain joins TRBV6-1 to TRBJ1-1; TRBD1 matches 10 bases. The CDR3 has 15 residues. V dropped 6 bases and J dropped 0; count of bases not matched to a gene: 4. Per the germline V gene, CDR1 is MNHNS and CDR2 is SASEGT. Written as DNA, the CDR3 is TGTGCCAGCAGATCGACAGGGGGCTTGAACACTGAAGCTTTCTTT. The encoded protein is CASRSTGGLNTEAFF.

This chain joins TRBV4-1 and TRBJ1-4, with D possibly being TRBD1 (6 bases). Trimming cost V 4 bases and J 5 bases, with 20 bases left between them. The germline V gene encodes CDR1 MGHRA and CDR2 YSYEKL. The CDR3 extends over 17 amino acids. CDR3 sequence (DNA): TGCGCCAGCAGCCCAGGGGTCAGATGGGACGGGAATGAAAAACTGTTTTTT. Protein: CASSPGVRWDGNEKLFF.

The V and J genes are TRBV11-3 and TRBJ2-1; D possibly corresponds to TRBD2 (6 bases). Germline loops: CDR1 SGHNT, CDR2 YENEEA. The V gene lost 2 bases and the J gene lost 6 bases, with 14 bases spanning the gap. The CDR3 contains 15 residues. The CDR3 here is CASSLFAEGPNEQFF. CDR3 DNA: TGTGCCAGCAGCTTATTTGCGGAGGGCCCCAATGAGCAGTTCTTC.

DNA of the CDR3: TGTGCCAGCAGTCGAGCCCTGACAGGGAGCAATTCACCCCTCCACTTT. It translates to CASSRALTGSNSPLHF. The V gene is TRBV5-4, the J gene TRBJ1-6; 7 bases are shared with TRBD1. The CDR3 length is 16 residues. After removal of 5 bases from V and 7 bases from J, the junction contained 12 bases not matched to a gene. CDR1 SGHNT and CDR2 YYREEE come from the germline V gene (reference sequence).

This chain connects TRBV6-2 or TRBV6-3 to TRBJ2-5; 13 bases match TRBD2. CDR3 size: 16 residues. Germline CDR1 MNHEY, CDR2 SVGEGT. Germline trimming cut 5 bases from V and 0 bases from J; bases unmatched to any gene: 3. This CDR3 is CASSRGLAGNQETQYF. CDR3 sequence (DNA): TGTGCCAGCAGTCGGGGACTAGCGGGGAACCAAGAGACCCAGTACTTC.

The rearrangement uses TRBV28 and TRBJ2-3, with 11 bases aligning to TRBD2. The V gene's germline CDR1 is MDHEN and CDR2 SYDVKM. V was clipped by 4 bases and J by 1 base; unmatched bases: 7. The CDR3 extends over 17 amino acids. The CDR3 DNA reads as TGTGCCAGCAGTTCCCCCCGACTAGCGGGGCGCACAGATACGCAGTATTTT. Protein: CASSSPRLAGRTDTQYF.

The chain couples TRBV7-3 to TRBJ2-7; 12 nucleotides align to TRBD2. This CDR3 comprises 14 residues. Unmatched junction bases numbered 3, after V lost 6 bases and J lost 3 bases. Germline CDR1 reads SGHTA; CDR2 reads FQGTGA. The CDR3 is CASSLAGGIYEQYF. CDR3 DNA: TGTGCCAGCAGTCTAGCGGGAGGGATCTACGAGCAGTACTTC.

The V gene is TRBV10-3, the J gene TRBJ1-5; D is uncertain. Trimming took 0 bases from V and 1 from J, leaving 10 bases between them. This CDR3 comprises 16 residues. Germline V gene data show CDR1 as ENHRY and CDR2 as SYGVKD. The CDR3 DNA follows: TGTGCCATCAGTGAGTCGACACCTGGGAGCAATCAGCCCCAGCATTTT. Its translation: CAISESTPGSNQPQHF.

J is TRBJ1-2 and V is TRBV5-1, with 10 bases lining up with TRBD1. The V segment lost 1 base and the J segment 5 bases; nucleotides outside the gene matches: 2. The CDR3 runs 14 residues. Germline lookup yields CDR1 SGHRS and CDR2 YFSETQ. As DNA, the CDR3 is TGCGCCAGCAGCTTGCTGGACAGGGGGTATGGCTACACCTTC. Translating it yields CASSLLDRGYGYTF.

The chain joins TRBV28 to TRBJ2-7; D perhaps matches TRBD1 (6 bases). Germline CDR1 reads MDHEN; CDR2 reads SYDVKM. Between the trimmed V and J ends, which lost 5 bases and 1 base, there was a span of 12 bases. The CDR3 totals 14 residues. CDR3 loop: CASSRTADSYEQYF. As DNA, the CDR3 is TGTGCCAGCAGTCGGACAGCCGATTCCTACGAGCAGTACTTC. Complete variable domain (other parts from reference TRBV28 and TRBJ2-7): DVKVTQSSRYLVKRTGEKVFLECVQDMDHENMFWYRQDPGLGLRLIYFSYDVKMKEKGDIPEGYSVSREKKERFSLILESASTNQTSMYLCASSRTADSYEQYFGPGTRLTVT.

The V gene is TRBV6-5, the J gene TRBJ1-1; no clear D gene. Trimming took off 0 bases at V and 2 bases at J, with 4 bases between the two ends. The germline CDR1 and CDR2 sequences are MNHEY and SVGAGI. The CDR3 is made up of 13 amino acids. The CDR3 region has the DNA TGTGCCAGCAGTTACTCTCAAAACACTGAAGCTTTCTTT. It translates to CASSYSQNTEAFF.

The chain links TRBV20-1 to TRBJ1-6; the match to TRBD1 covers 10 bases. With 3 bases clipped from V and 7 bases from J, the junction kept 3 bases outside the gene matches. The CDR3 consists of 14 residues. Germline V gene sequence: CDR1 DFQATT, CDR2 SNEGSKA (reference sequence). For the CDR3, the DNA is TGCAGTGCTAGTCCGGACAGGGGGAATTCACCCCTCCACTTT. Amino acid sequence: CSASPDRGNSPLHF.

The chain carries TRBV3-1 (or the pseudogene TRBV3-2) and TRBJ2-2; 12 bases match TRBD2. With V trimmed by 1 base and J by 3 bases, 3 bases remained unmatched. This CDR3 has 17 residues. From germline, CDR1 is LGHDT and CDR2 YNNKEL (reference sequence). CDR3 in DNA: TGTGCCAGCAGCCAAGGGCCTAGCGGGGGGGACACCGGGGAGCTGTTTTTT. Protein product: CASSQGPSGGDTGELFF.

V and J are TRBV11-2 and TRBJ2-2; D gene unclear. The V end lost 0 bases, the J end lost 2 bases, and 7 bases lay between the germline ends. The CDR3 loop spans 15 amino acids. Germline V gives CDR1 SGHAT, CDR2 FQNNGV. The CDR3 DNA reads TGTGCCAGCAGCTTAGAGCGCGTTAACACCGGGGAGCTGTTTTTT. It encodes CASSLERVNTGELFF.

The chain has TRBV6-1 and TRBJ2-7, with a weak D call TRBD2 (5 bases). The CDR3 contains 19 residues. CDR1 and CDR2 from the germline V gene are MNHNS and SASEGT. V shed 0 bases and J shed 4 bases, with 25 bases lying between them. The CDR3 region has the DNA TGTGCCAGCAGTGAAGCGATCGGTCTTGGGGTCCCACGGGGTTACGAGCAGTACTTC. Translated, it gives CASSEAIGLGVPRGYEQYF.